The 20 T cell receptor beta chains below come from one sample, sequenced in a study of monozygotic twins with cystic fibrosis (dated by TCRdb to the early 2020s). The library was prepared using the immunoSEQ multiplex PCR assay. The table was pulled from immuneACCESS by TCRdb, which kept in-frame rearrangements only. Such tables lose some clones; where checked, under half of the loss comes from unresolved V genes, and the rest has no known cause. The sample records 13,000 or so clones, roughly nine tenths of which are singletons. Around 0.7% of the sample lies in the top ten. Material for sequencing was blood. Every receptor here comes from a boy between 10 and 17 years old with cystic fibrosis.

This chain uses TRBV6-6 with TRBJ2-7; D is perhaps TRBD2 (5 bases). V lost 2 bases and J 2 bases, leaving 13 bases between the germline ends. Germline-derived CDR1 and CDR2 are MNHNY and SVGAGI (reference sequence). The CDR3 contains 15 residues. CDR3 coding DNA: TGTGCCAGCAGTTACCTTAAGGACGGGACCTACGAGCAGTACTTC. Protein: CASSYLKDGTYEQYF.

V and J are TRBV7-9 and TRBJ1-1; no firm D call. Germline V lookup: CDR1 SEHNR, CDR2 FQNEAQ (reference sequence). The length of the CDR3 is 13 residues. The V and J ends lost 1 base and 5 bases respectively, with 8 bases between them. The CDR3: CASSLVGRTEAFF. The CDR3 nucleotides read TGTGCCAGCAGCTTAGTGGGGAGGACTGAAGCTTTCTTT.

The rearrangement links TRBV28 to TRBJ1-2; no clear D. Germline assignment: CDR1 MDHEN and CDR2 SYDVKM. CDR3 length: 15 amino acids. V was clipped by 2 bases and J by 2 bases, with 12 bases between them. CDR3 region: CASSLPALTNYGYTF. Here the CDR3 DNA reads TGTGCCAGCAGTTTACCAGCGTTAACAAACTATGGCTACACCTTC.

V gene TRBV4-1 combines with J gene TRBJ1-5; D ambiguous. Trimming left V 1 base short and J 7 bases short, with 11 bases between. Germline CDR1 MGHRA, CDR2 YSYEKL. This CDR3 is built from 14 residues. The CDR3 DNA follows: TGCGCCAGCAGCCAAGGCGGGCTTCGACAGCCCCAGCATTTT. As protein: CASSQGGLRQPQHF.

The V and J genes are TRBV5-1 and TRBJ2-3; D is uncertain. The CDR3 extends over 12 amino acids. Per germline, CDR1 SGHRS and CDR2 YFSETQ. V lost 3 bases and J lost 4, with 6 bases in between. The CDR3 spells CASSSQADTQYF. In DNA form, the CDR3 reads TGCGCCAGCAGCTCTCAAGCAGATACGCAGTATTTT.

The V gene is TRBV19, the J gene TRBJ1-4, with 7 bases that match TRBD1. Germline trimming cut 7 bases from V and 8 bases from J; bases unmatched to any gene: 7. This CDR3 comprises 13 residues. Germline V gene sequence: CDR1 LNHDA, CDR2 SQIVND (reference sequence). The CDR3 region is CASMGRGLEKLFF. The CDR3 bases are TGTGCCAGTATGGGCAGGGGGTTAGAAAAACTGTTTTTT. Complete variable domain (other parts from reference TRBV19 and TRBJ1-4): DGGITQSPKYLFRKEGQNVTLSCEQNLNHDAMYWYRQDPGQGLRLIYYSQIVNDFQKGDIAEGYSVSREKKESFPLTVTSAQKNPTAFYLCASMGRGLEKLFFGSGTQLSVL.

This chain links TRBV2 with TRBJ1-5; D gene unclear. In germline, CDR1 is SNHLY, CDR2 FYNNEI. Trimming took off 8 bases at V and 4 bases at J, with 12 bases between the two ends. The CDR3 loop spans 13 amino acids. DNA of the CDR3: TGTGCCAGCCGAGGGCAGGAAAATCAGCCCCAGCATTTT. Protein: CASRGQENQPQHF.

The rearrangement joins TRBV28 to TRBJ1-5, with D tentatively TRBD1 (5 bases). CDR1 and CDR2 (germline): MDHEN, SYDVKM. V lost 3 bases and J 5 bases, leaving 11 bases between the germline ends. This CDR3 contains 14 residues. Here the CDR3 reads CASSLQRDYQPQHF. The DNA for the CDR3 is TGTGCCAGCAGTTTGCAGCGGGACTATCAGCCCCAGCATTTT.

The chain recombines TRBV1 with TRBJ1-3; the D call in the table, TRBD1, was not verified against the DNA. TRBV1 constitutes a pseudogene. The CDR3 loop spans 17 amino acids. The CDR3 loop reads CTSSQWTGRTSGNTIYF. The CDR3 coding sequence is TGCACCAGCAGCCAATGGACAGGGAGGACCTCTGGAAACACCATATATTTT.

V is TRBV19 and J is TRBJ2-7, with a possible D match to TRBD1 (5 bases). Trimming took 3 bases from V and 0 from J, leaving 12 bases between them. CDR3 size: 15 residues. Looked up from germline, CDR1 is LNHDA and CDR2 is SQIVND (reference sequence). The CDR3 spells CASSITTGSSYEQYF. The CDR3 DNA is TGTGCCAGTAGTATCACTACAGGTAGCTCCTACGAGCAGTACTTC.

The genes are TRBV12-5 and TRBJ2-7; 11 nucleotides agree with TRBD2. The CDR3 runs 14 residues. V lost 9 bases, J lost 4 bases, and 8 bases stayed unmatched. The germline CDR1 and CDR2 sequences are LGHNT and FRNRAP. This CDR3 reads CARLRASGRYEQYF. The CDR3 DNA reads TGTGCTAGACTCAGGGCTAGCGGGAGGTACGAGCAGTACTTC.

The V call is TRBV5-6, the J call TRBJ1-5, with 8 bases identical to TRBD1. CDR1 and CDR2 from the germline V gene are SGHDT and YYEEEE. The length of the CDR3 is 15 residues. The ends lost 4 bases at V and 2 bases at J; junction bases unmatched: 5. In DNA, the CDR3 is TGTGCCAGCAGCAGACAGGGGTTGGGCAATCAGCCCCAGCATTTT. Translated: CASSRQGLGNQPQHF.

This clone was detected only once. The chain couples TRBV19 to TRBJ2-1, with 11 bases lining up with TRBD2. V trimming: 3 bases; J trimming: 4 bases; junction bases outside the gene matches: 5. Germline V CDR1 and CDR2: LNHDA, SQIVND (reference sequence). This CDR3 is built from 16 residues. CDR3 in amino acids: CASSIVLAGVYNEQFF. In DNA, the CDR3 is TGTGCCAGTAGTATCGTACTAGCGGGGGTTTACAATGAGCAGTTCTTC.

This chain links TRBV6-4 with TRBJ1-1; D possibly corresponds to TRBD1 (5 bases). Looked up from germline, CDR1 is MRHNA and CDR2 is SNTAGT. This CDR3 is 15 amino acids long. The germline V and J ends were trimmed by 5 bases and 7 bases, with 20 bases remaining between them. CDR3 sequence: CASSKGLGGMDEAFF. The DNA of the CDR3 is TGTGCCAGCAGTAAGGGCCTGGGGGGAATGGATGAAGCTTTCTTT.

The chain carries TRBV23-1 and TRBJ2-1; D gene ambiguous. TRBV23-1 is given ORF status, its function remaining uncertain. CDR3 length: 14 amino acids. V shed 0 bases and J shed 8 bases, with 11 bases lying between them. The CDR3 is CASSQSGPKDEQFF. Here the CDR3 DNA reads TGCGCCAGCAGTCAATCCGGACCGAAGGATGAGCAGTTCTTC.

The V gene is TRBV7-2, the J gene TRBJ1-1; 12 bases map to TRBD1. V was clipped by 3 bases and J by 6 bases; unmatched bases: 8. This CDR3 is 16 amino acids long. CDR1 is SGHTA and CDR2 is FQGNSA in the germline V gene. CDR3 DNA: TGTGCCAGCAGCTTTAGTCGGGACAGGGGGCATCCTGAAGCTTTCTTT. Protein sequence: CASSFSRDRGHPEAFF.

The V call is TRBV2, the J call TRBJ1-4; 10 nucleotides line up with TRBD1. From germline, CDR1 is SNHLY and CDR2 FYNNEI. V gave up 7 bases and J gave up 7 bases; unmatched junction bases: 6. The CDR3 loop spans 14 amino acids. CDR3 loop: CASTWTGGAEKLFF. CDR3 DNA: TGTGCCAGCACTTGGACAGGGGGAGCTGAAAAACTGTTTTTT.

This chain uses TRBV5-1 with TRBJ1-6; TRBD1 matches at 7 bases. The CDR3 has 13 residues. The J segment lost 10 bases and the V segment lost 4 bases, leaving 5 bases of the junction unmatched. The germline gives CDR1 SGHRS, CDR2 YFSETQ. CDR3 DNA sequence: TGCGCCAGCAGCGACAGGGTAGGATCACCCCTCCACTTT. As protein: CASSDRVGSPLHF.

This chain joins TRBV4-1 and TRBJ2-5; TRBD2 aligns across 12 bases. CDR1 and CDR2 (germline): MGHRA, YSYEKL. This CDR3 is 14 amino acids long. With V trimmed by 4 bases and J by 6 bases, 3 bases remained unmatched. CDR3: CASSPSGRAQTQYF. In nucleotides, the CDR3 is TGCGCCAGCAGCCCTAGCGGGAGGGCCCAGACCCAGTACTTC.

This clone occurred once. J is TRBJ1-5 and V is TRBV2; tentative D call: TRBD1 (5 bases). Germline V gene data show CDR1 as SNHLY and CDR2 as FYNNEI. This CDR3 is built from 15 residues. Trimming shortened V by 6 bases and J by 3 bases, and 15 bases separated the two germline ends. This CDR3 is CASREGYGPNQPQHF. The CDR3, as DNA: TGTGCCAGCAGGGAGGGGTACGGGCCCAATCAGCCCCAGCATTTT.